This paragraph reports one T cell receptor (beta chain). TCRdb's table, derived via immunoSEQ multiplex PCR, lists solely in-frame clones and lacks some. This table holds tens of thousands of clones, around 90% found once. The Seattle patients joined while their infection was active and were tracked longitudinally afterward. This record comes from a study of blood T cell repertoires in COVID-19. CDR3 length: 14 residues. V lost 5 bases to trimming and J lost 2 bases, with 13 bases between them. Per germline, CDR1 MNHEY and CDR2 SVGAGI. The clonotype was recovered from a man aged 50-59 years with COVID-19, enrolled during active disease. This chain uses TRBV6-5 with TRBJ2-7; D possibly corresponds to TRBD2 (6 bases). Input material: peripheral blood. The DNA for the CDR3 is TGTGCCAGCAGTCAGGGACTTTCCGCCTACGAGCAGTACTTC. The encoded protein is CASSQGLSAYEQYF.